These 2 T cell receptor beta chains came from one sample sequenced in a study of T cell repertoires in cytomegalovirus infection. A single record per CDR3 protein comes from TCRdb applying MiXCR to the reads. The table has approximately 750,000 distinct CDR3 sequences, about 40% seen once. Material: PBMCs. The receptors originated from a human donor in good health (CMV status not recorded). Some clones in this sample may be carry-over from other donors' samples.

V and J are TRBV7-6 and TRBJ2-1; 7 bases are shared with TRBD1. Germline V gives CDR1 SGHVS, CDR2 FNYEAQ. Trimming cost V 5 bases and J 13 bases; bases outside gene matches: 11. The CDR3 contains 13 residues. CDR3 coding DNA: TGTGCCAGCAGCAAAGACAGGGAAACACCTCAGTTCTTC. The encoded protein is CASSKDRETPQFF. Full variable domain (missing parts from reference TRBV7-6 and TRBJ2-1): GAGVSQSPRYKVTKRGQDVALRCDPISGHVSLYWYRQALGQGPEFLTYFNYEAQQDKSGLPNDRFSAERPEGSISTLTIQRTEQRDSAMYRCASSKDRETPQFFGPGTRLTVL.

CDR3 sequence: CASSLVSGAWAEAFF. The CDR3 DNA reads as TGTGCCAGCAGCTTAGTCTCGGGGGCCTGGGCTGAAGCTTTCTTT. V is TRBV7-8 and J is TRBJ1-1; D perhaps matches TRBD1 (6 bases). The V and J ends lost 1 base and 6 bases respectively, with 15 bases between them. CDR3 size: 15 residues. Germline lookup yields CDR1 SGHVS and CDR2 FQNEAQ.